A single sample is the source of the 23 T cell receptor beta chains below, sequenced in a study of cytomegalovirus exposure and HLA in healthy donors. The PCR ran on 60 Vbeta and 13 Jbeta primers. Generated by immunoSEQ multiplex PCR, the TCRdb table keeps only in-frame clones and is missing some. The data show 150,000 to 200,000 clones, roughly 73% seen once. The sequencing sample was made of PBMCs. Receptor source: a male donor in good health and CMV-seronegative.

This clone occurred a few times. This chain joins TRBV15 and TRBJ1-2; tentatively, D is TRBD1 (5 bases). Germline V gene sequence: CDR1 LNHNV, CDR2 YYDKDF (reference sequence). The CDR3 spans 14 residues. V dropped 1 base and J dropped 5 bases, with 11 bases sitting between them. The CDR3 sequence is CATSRGGGRYGYTF. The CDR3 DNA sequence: TGTGCCACCAGCAGAGGCGGGGGGAGGTATGGCTACACCTTC.

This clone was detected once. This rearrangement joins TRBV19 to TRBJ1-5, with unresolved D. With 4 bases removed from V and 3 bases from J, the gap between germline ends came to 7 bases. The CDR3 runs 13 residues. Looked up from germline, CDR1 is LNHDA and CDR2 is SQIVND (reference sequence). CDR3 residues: CASSSVNNQPQHF. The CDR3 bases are TGTGCCAGTAGTAGCGTAAACAATCAGCCCCAGCATTTT.

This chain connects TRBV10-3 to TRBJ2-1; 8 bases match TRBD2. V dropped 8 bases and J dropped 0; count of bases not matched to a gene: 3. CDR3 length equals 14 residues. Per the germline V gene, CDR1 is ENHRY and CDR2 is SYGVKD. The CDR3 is CAIGSGVSYNEQFF. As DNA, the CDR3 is TGTGCCATCGGTAGCGGGGTCTCCTACAATGAGCAGTTCTTC.

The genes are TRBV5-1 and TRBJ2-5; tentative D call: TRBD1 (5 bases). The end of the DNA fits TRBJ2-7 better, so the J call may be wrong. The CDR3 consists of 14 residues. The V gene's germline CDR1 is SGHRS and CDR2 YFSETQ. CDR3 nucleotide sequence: TGCGCCAGCAGCTTGGTTCAGGGAAAGGACGAGCAGTACTTC. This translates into CASSLVQGKDEQYF.

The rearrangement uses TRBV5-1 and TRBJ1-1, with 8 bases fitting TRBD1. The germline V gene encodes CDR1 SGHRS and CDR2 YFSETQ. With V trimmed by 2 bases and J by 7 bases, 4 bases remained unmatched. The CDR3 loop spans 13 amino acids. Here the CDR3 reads CASSFSGQGEAFF. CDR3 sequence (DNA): TGCGCCAGCAGCTTTTCTGGACAGGGTGAAGCTTTCTTT. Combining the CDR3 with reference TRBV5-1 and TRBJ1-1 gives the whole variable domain KAGVTQTPRYLIKTRGQQVTLSCSPISGHRSVSWYQQTPGQGLQFLFEYFSETQRNKGNFPGRFSGRQFSNSRSEMNVSTLELGDSALYLCASSFSGQGEAFFGQGTRLTVV.

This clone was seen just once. The CDR3: CASDRDSGANVLTF. The CDR3 DNA is TGTGCCAGCGATCGGGACTCTGGGGCCAACGTCCTGACTTTC. The rearrangement uses TRBV2 and TRBJ2-6; tentative D call: TRBD2 (5 bases). CDR1 and CDR2 (germline): SNHLY, FYNNEI. With 8 bases removed from V and 0 bases from J, the gap between germline ends came to 8 bases. There are 14 residues in the CDR3. Complete variable domain (other parts from reference TRBV2 and TRBJ2-6): EPEVTQTPSHQVTQMGQEVILRCVPISNHLYFYWYRQILGQKVEFLVSFYNNEISEKSEIFDDQFSVERPDGSNFTLKIRSTKLEDSAMYFCASDRDSGANVLTFGAGSRLTVL.

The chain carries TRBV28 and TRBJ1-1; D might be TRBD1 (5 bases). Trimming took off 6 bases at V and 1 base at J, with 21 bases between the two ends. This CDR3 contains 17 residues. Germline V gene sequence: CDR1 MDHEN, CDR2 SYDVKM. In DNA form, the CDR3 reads TGTGCCAGCAGCTTGCTGGGGGGAGTAGGGCCGAACACTGAAGCTTTCTTT. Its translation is CASSLLGGVGPNTEAFF.

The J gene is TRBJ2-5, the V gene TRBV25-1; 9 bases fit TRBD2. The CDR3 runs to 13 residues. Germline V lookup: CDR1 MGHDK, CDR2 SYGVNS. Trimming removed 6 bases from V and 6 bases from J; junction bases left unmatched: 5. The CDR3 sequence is CASRRTSVKTQYF. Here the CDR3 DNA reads TGTGCCAGCAGGAGGACTAGCGTAAAGACCCAGTACTTC.

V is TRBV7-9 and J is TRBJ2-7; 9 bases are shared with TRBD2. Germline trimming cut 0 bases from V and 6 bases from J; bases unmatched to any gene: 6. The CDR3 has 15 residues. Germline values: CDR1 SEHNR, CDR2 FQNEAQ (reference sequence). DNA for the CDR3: TGTGCCAGCAGCTTAGCCGGGACTAGCAACCTCGAGCAGTACTTC. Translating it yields CASSLAGTSNLEQYF.

The CDR3 loop is CASSDARDYSNEQFF. In nucleotides, the CDR3 is TGTGCCAGCAGTGACGCGCGGGACTATTCCAATGAGCAGTTCTTC. This chain links TRBV6-4 with TRBJ2-1, with 7 bases lining up with TRBD2. Germline V gives CDR1 MRHNA, CDR2 SNTAGT. Germline trimming cut 2 bases from V and 6 bases from J; bases unmatched to any gene: 7. The CDR3 sequence is 15 residues long.

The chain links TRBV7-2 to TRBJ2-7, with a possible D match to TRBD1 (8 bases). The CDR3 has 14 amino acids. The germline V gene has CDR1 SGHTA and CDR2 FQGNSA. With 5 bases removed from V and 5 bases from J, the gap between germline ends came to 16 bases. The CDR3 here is CASSVGGTGDEQYF. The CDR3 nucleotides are TGTGCCAGCAGCGTGGGGGGGACAGGCGACGAGCAGTACTTC.

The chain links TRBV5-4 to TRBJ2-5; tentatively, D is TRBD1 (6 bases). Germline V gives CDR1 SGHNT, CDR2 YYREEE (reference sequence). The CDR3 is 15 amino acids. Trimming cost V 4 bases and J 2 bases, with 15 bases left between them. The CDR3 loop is CASSHASGEQETQYF. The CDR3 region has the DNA TGTGCCAGCAGCCATGCTTCAGGGGAACAAGAGACCCAGTACTTC.

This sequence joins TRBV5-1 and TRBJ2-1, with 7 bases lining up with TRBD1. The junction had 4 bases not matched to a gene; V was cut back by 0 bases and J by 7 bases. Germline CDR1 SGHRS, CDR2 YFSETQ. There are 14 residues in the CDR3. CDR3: CASSLVGQTNEQFF. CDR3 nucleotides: TGCGCCAGCAGCTTGGTGGGACAGACGAATGAGCAGTTCTTC.

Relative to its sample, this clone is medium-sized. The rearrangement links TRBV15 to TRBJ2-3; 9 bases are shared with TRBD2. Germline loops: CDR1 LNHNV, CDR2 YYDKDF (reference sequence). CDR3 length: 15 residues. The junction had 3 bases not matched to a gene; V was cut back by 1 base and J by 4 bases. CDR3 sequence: CATSRVSGSPDTQYF. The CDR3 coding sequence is TGTGCCACCAGCAGAGTTAGCGGGAGCCCAGATACGCAGTATTTT.

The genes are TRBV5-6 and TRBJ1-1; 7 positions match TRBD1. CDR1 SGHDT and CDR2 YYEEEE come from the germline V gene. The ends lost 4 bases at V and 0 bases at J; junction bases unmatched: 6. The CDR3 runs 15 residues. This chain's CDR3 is CASSRLDRLNTEAFF. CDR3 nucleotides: TGTGCCAGCAGCCGGCTGGACAGGTTGAACACTGAAGCTTTCTTT. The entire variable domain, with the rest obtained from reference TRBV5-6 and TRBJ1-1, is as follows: DAGVTQSPTHLIKTRGQQVTLRCSPKSGHDTVSWYQQALGQGPQFIFQYYEEEERQRGNFPDRFSGHQFPNYSSELNVNALLLGDSALYLCASSRLDRLNTEAFFGQGTRLTVV.

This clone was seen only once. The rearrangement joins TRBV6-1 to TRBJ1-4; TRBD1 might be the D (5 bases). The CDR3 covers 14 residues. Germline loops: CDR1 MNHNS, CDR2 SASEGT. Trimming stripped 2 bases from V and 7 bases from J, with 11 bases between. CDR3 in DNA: TGTGCCAGCAGTGAACAGGGTTATGGTGAAAAACTGTTTTTT. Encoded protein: CASSEQGYGEKLFF.

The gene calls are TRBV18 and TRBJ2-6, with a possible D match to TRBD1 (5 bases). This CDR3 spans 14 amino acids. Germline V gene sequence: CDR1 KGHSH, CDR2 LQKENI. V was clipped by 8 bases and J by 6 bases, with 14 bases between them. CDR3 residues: CASAQGSEANVLTF. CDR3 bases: TGTGCCAGCGCGCAGGGCTCGGAGGCCAACGTCCTGACTTTC.

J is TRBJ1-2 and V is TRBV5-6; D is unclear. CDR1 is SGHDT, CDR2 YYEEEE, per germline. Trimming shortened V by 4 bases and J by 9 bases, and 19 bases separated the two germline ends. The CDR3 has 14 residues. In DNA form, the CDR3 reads TGTGCCAGCAGCCCAACACAGACCTCGATGAGCTACACCTTC. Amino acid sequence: CASSPTQTSMSYTF.

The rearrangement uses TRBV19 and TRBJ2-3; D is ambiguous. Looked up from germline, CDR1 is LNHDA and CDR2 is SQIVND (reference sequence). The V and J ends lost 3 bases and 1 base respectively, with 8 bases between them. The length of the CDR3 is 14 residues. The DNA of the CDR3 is TGTGCCAGTAGTATGAGGAGCGGCACAGATACGCAGTATTTT. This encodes CASSMRSGTDTQYF.

CDR3 sequence reads: CASSPRSSYEQYF. DNA of the CDR3: TGTGCCAGCTCACCTCGCAGCTCCTACGAGCAGTACTTC. The J gene is TRBJ2-7, the V gene TRBV18; D gene unclear. V gave up 3 bases and J gave up 0 bases, with 6 bases separating them. The CDR3 consists of 13 residues. The germline V gene has CDR1 KGHSH and CDR2 LQKENI.

CDR3 region: CASSSSGGAAGTDTQYF. The CDR3 coding sequence is TGTGCCAGCAGCTCTAGCGGGGGGGCAGCGGGCACAGATACGCAGTATTTT. V is TRBV7-3 and J is TRBJ2-3, with 12 bases that match TRBD2. The germline V gene encodes CDR1 SGHTA and CDR2 FQGTGA. V lost 4 bases, J lost 1 base, and 6 bases stayed unmatched. The length of the CDR3 is 17 residues.

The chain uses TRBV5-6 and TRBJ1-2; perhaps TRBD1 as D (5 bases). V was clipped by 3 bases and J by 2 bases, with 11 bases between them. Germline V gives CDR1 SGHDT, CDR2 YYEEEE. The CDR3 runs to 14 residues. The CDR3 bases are TGTGCCAGCAGCTCCCCCCAGGGAAACTATGGCTACACCTTC. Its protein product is CASSSPQGNYGYTF. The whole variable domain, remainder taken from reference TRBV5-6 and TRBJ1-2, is DAGVTQSPTHLIKTRGQQVTLRCSPKSGHDTVSWYQQALGQGPQFIFQYYEEEERQRGNFPDRFSGHQFPNYSSELNVNALLLGDSALYLCASSSPQGNYGYTFGSGTRLTVV.

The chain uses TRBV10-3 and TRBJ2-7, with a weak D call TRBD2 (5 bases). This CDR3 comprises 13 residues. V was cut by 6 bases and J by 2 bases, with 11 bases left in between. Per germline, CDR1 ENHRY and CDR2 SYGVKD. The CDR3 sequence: CAIRVLDTYEQYF. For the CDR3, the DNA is TGTGCCATCAGGGTACTAGATACCTACGAGCAGTACTTC.